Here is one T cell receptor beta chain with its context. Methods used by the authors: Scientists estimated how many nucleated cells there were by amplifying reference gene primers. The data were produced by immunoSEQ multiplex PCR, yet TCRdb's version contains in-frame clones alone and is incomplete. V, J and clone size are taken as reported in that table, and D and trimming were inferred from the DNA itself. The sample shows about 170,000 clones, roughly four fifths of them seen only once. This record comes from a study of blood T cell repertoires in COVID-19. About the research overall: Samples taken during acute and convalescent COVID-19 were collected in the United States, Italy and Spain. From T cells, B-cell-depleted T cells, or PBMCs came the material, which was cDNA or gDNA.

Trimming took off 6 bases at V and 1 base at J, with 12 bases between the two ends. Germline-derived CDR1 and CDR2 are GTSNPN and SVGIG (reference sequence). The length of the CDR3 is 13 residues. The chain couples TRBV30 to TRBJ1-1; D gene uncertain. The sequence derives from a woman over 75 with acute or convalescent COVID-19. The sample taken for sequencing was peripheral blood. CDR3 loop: CACWWAQNTEAFF. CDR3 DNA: TGTGCCTGTTGGTGGGCCCAGAACACTGAAGCTTTCTTT.